This T cell receptor beta chain was identified in a study of beta chain features in type 1 diabetes. There are a few counts of this clone. Germline V gene sequence: CDR1 SGHNT, CDR2 YYREEE (reference sequence). The CDR3 runs to 15 residues. Trimming removed 4 bases from V and 5 bases from J, with 18 bases in between. Investigators reverse transcribed all isolated RNA, so they sequenced expressed TCRB transcripts. Sequencing was performed with immunoSEQ multiplex PCR; in TCRdb, only in-frame clones are kept and a portion is missing. The profile shows under 400,000 clones, 14% of them singletons. The origin of this receptor is a man aged 25-45 years in good health. The rearrangement links TRBV5-4 to TRBJ2-5; TRBD1 is a possible D gene (5 bases). Specimen: central memory CD4+ T cells from blood. The CDR3 region has the DNA TGTGCCAGCAGCCCGCAACAGGTGTCTATCGAGACCCAGTACTTC. It translates to CASSPQQVSIETQYF.